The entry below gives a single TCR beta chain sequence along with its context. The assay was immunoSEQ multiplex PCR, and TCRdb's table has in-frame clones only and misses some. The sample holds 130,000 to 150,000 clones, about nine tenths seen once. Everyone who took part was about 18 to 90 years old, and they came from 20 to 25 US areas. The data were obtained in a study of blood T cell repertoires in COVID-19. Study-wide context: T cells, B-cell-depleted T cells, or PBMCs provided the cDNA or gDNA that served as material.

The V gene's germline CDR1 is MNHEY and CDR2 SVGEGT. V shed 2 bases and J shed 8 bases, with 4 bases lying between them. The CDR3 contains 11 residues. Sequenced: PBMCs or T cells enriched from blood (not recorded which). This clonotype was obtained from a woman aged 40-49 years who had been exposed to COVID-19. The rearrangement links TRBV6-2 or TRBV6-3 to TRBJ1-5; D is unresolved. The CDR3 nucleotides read TGTGCCAGCAGTTACCCGGAGCCCCAGCATTTT. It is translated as CASSYPEPQHF.